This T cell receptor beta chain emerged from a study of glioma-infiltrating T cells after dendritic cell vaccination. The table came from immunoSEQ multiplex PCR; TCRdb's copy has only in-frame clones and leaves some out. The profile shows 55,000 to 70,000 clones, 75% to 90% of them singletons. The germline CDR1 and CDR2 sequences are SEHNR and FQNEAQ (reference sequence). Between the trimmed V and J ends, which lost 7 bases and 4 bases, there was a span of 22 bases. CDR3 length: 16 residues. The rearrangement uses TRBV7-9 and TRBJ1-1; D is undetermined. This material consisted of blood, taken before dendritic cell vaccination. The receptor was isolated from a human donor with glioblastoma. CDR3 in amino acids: CASTPPTRPEGTEAFF. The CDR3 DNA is TGTGCCAGCACCCCGCCGACGAGACCCGAGGGCACTGAAGCTTTCTTT.